This TCR beta chain was retrieved from a study of T cell responses to AZD1222 COVID-19 vaccine. Germline CDR1 and CDR2: DFQATT and SNEGSKA (reference sequence). CDR3 length: 14 amino acids. The ends lost 3 bases at V and 9 bases at J; junction bases unmatched: 8. Samples with a second dose at about 4 or about 12 weeks were pooled together. The study, taken as a whole, reports: Clonal diversity was possibly underestimated; the donors were predominantly white British and more often female. After the peak T cell response, and only then, were repertoires sampled.

The method was immunoSEQ multiplex PCR; TCRdb's version includes in-frame clones alone and lacks a portion of them. The sample carries fewer than 100,000 clones, less than 85% recorded once. This clone was seen a single time. Its antigen is not known. The chain is built from TRBV20-1 and TRBJ2-3; 11 positions agree with TRBD2. Material: peripheral blood, obtained 28 days after the second AZD1222 dose. The sequence was collected from an adult who received the AZD1222 COVID-19 vaccine. The chain's CDR3 is CSASASGGPETQYF. The DNA of the CDR3 is TGCAGTGCTAGTGCTAGCGGGGGGCCGGAGACGCAGTATTTT.